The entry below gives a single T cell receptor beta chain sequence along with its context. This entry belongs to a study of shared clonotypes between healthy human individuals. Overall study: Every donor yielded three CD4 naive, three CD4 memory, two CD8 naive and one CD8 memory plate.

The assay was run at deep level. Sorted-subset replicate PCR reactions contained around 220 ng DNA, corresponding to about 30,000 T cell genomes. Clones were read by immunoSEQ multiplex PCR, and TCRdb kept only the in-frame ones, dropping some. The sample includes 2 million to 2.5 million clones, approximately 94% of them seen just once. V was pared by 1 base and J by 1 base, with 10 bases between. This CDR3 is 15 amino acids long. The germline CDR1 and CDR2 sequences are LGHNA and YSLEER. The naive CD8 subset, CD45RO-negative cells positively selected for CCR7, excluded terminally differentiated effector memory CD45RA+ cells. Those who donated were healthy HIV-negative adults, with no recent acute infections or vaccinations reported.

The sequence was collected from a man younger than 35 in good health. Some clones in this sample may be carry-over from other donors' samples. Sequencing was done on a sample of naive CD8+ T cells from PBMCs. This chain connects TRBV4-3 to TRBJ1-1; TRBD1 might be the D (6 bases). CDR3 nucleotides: TGCGCCAGCAGCCAAGGTGGGGGCCCGAACACTGAAGCTTTCTTT. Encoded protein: CASSQGGGPNTEAFF.